These 8 T cell receptor beta chains originate from one sample sequenced in a study. TCRdb redid the calling of the reads with MiXCR, one entry per CDR3 protein. Of around 1,200 distinct CDR3 sequences listed, around 41% are singletons. The sequenced sample was CD8+ T cells (not recorded whether cultured). Receptors originate from a male donor.

This clonotype came up a few times. V gene TRBV25-1 combines with J gene TRBJ1-5; D gene unclear. The assigned J gene may be wrong: the sequence end matches TRBJ2-3 better. The CDR3 totals 13 residues. Per the germline V gene, CDR1 is MGHDK and CDR2 is SYGVNS. This CDR3 reads CASSGQSNQPQYF. The CDR3 DNA is TGTGCCAGCAGTGGCCAGAGCAATCAGCCCCAGTATTTT.

With regard to this clonotype: Mismatch with germline at one junction end may stem from a read error. The chain uses TRBV19 and TRBJ2-7; no clear D. Germline V gene data show CDR1 as LNHDA and CDR2 as SQIVND (reference sequence). The CDR3 extends over 13 amino acids. The CDR3 bases are TGTACCAGTAGCCCCCGTTCGTGGACCGAGCAGTACTTC. Protein product: CTSSPRSWTEQYF.

This clonotype was counted many times. The chain joins TRBV7-8 to TRBJ2-2; 7 nucleotides line up with TRBD1. This CDR3 is 17 amino acids long. V lost 5 bases and J lost 5; bases outside the gene matches: 14. The germline V gene has CDR1 SGHVS and CDR2 FQNEAQ. In nucleotides, the CDR3 is TGTGCCAGCAGCCCAACCCCGGGGCAGGGGGTTACCGGGGAGCTGTTTTTT. As protein: CASSPTPGQGVTGELFF. The full variable domain, in which reference TRBV7-8 and TRBJ2-2 provide the parts outside the CDR3, is GAGVSQSPRYKVAKRGQDVALRCDPISGHVSLFWYQQALGQGPEFLTYFQNEAQLDKSGLPSDRFFAERPEGSVSTLKIQRTQQEDSAVYLCASSPTPGQGVTGELFFGEGSRLTVL.

In its sample, this clonotype ranks as medium-sized (0.01 to 0.1%). The rearrangement joins TRBV19 to TRBJ1-2; D uncertain. The CDR3 covers 13 residues. The germline V and J ends were trimmed by 5 bases and 1 base, with 8 bases remaining between them. CDR1 LNHDA and CDR2 SQIVND come from the germline V gene (reference sequence). The CDR3 bases are TGTGCCAGTAGTTATACAGTTAACTATGGCTACACCTTC. Encoded protein: CASSYTVNYGYTF.

Concerning this clonotype itself: Given a much more abundant clone one base away, this may be a read error. The CDR3 end shows no conserved phenylalanine or tryptophan, and so a read error is likely. The rearrangement links TRBV12-3 or TRBV12-4 to TRBJ2-5; a possible D gene is TRBD2 (6 bases). This CDR3 region has 14 residues. Trimming stripped 5 bases from V and 9 bases from J, with 19 bases between. Here the CDR3 DNA reads TGTGCCAGCAGTACGGGACTCAATGGCCGGGCCCAGTACCTC. Encoded protein: CASSTGLNGRAQYL.

Comment on this clonotype: A much larger clonotype is one base distant, so this may be a read error. The CDR3 loop is CASSLLATDAQYF. As DNA, the CDR3 is TGTGCCAGTAGTCTTCTAGCAACAGATGCGCAGTATTTT. The chain uses TRBV19 and TRBJ2-3, with D possibly matching TRBD2 (5 bases). There are 13 residues in the CDR3. CDR1 LNHDA and CDR2 SQIVND come from the germline V gene (reference sequence).

By proportion, this clonotype is large (0.1 to 1%). The J gene is TRBJ2-3, the V gene TRBV19, with D hard to call. CDR1 and CDR2 from the germline V gene are LNHDA and SQIVND (reference sequence). Trimming stripped 4 bases from V and 4 bases from J, with 9 bases between. The CDR3 is made up of 13 amino acids. The CDR3 loop reads CASSSHGADTQYF. CDR3 DNA: TGTGCCAGTAGTAGTCATGGGGCAGATACGCAGTATTTT.

There are many counts of this clonotype. The V and J genes are TRBV9 and TRBJ2-1; 10 bases align to TRBD1. Germline V gene lookup returns CDR1 SGDLS and CDR2 YYNGEE. Germline trimming cut 2 bases from V and 3 bases from J; bases unmatched to any gene: 2. This CDR3 is built from 15 residues. As DNA, the CDR3 is TGTGCCAGCAGCGTCTGGACAGGGGGCTACAATGAGCAGTTCTTC. It is translated as CASSVWTGGYNEQFF.